This entry lists 25 T cell receptor beta chains sequenced from one sample in a study of T cells in Graves' hyperthyroidism and ophthalmopathy. The TCR beta CDR3 regions underwent amplification using RNA transcripts as the source. The primer set for the first-round RT-PCR of the TCR CDR3 was HTBI. TCRdb redid the calling of the multiplex PCR reads with MiXCR, one entry per CDR3 protein. The sample lists 530,000 or so distinct CDR3 sequences, approximately 24% occurring once. The material sequenced was blood. These receptors were collected from a woman aged 25 to 39 with Graves' ophthalmopathy.

This clonotype was counted at least ten times. This chain links TRBV7-8 with TRBJ2-5; no definite D call. Per germline, CDR1 SGHVS and CDR2 FQNEAQ. CDR3 length: 14 residues. With 7 bases removed from V and 4 bases from J, the gap between germline ends came to 16 bases. The CDR3: CASTPDSFSETQYF. CDR3 DNA: TGTGCCAGCACCCCCGACTCTTTTTCAGAGACCCAGTACTTC.

The chain links TRBV29-1 to TRBJ2-2; 10 bases fit TRBD2. Germline lookup yields CDR1 SQVTM and CDR2 ANQGSEA. V lost 6 bases to trimming and J lost 0 bases; unmatched junction nucleotides: 1. The length of the CDR3 is 14 residues. Written as DNA, the CDR3 is TGCAGCGTCGGACTAGCGGCGAACACCGGGGAGCTGTTTTTT. Protein sequence: CSVGLAANTGELFF.

This clonotype was counted between two and nine times. The chain employs TRBV14 and TRBJ2-7; D may correspond to TRBD1 or TRBD2 (5 bases each). Trimming removed 0 bases at V and 2 bases at J, with 14 bases between. Germline V lookup: CDR1 SGHDN, CDR2 FVKESK. The CDR3 sequence is 16 residues long. The CDR3 DNA is TGTGCCAGCAGCCAAGATCAAGACAGCGGTCCCTACGAGCAGTACTTC. Residues: CASSQDQDSGPYEQYF.

This clonotype was detected only a few times. The J gene is TRBJ2-7, the V gene TRBV11-2; 7 bases map to TRBD2. Germline CDR1 is SGHAT and CDR2 is FQNNGV. The CDR3 totals 15 residues. Trimming at V came to 5 bases and at J to 2 bases, leaving 9 bases not matched to a gene. The CDR3 bases are TGTGCCAGCAGCCAAAATGGGGGAGGGCCCTACGAGCAGTACTTC. It encodes CASSQNGGGPYEQYF.

Here the CDR3 DNA reads TGTGCCAGCAGTTTACTCCCGGGACAGGGGCCGATAGGGGGCTACACCTTC. Amino acids: CASSLLPGQGPIGGYTF. The chain has TRBV28 and TRBJ1-2, with 10 bases matching TRBD1. Looked up from germline, CDR1 is MDHEN and CDR2 is SYDVKM. This CDR3 contains 17 residues. After removal of 2 bases from V and 8 bases from J, the junction contained 14 bases not matched to a gene.

This clonotype was detected ten times or more. V gene TRBV6-1 combines with J gene TRBJ2-2; a possible D gene is TRBD1 (6 bases). V was pared by 4 bases and J by 1 base, with 7 bases between. This CDR3 is 14 amino acids long. Germline CDR1 and CDR2: MNHNS and SASEGT. CDR3: CASSVQGNTGELFF. In nucleotides, the CDR3 is TGTGCCAGCAGTGTACAGGGGAACACCGGGGAGCTGTTTTTT.

The chain combines TRBV30 with TRBJ1-1; D unresolved. The V end was cut by 0 bases, the J end by 7 bases, with 9 bases between. The CDR3 totals 12 residues. Germline CDR1 and CDR2: GTSNPN and SVGIG (reference sequence). The CDR3, as DNA: TGTGCCTGGAGTGTAGGTCCGAATGAAGCTTTCTTT. It specifies CAWSVGPNEAFF.

The gene calls are TRBV30 and TRBJ1-2; D gene ambiguous. Trimming removed 2 bases from V and 3 bases from J, with 13 bases in between. The CDR3 contains 14 residues. Germline V CDR1 and CDR2: GTSNPN, SVGIG (reference sequence). The CDR3 is CAWSIAPGYYGYTF. The DNA of the CDR3 is TGTGCCTGGAGTATCGCACCGGGCTACTATGGCTACACCTTC. The full variable domain, completed using reference TRBV30 and TRBJ1-2, is SQTIHQWPATLVQPVGSPLSLECTVEGTSNPNLYWYRQAAGRGLQLLFYSVGIGQISSEVPQNLSASRPQDRQFILSSKKLLLSDSGFYLCAWSIAPGYYGYTFGSGTRLTVV.

The chain recombines TRBV5-1 with TRBJ2-5, with TRBD1 matching 7 bases. There are 14 residues in the CDR3. The V segment lost 4 bases and the J segment 4 bases; nucleotides outside the gene matches: 7. Germline V gene lookup returns CDR1 SGHRS and CDR2 YFSETQ. As DNA, the CDR3 is TGCGCCAGCAGCACCGACAGGGAACGAGAGACCCAGTACTTC. Residues: CASSTDRERETQYF.

This clonotype showed up just a few times. V usage is TRBV3-1 and J usage is TRBJ1-1; no clear D. CDR3 size: 18 residues. Trimming left V 4 bases short and J 6 bases short, with 27 bases between. CDR1 and CDR2 from the germline V gene are LGHDT and YNNKEL (reference sequence). The CDR3 DNA reads as TGTGCCAGCAGCCCGAGTGAGGGAGGTAGTATCGGCGGCGCTGAAGCTTTCTTT. Translating it yields CASSPSEGGSIGGAEAFF.

This chain connects TRBV2 to TRBJ2-1, with a weak D call TRBD1 (5 bases). The germline V gene has CDR1 SNHLY and CDR2 FYNNEI. This CDR3 spans 15 amino acids. V lost 3 bases, J lost 7 bases, and 16 bases lay in between. The CDR3 nucleotides read TGTGCCAGCAGTGATGGCCTGGGCCCAGGGAATGAGCAGTTCTTC. It codes for CASSDGLGPGNEQFF.

The chain is built from TRBV28 and TRBJ2-7, with D perhaps assigned TRBD1 or TRBD2 (5 bases each). Germline CDR1 reads MDHEN; CDR2 reads SYDVKM. CDR3 length: 14 residues. V was pared by 8 bases and J by 6 bases, with 20 bases between. The CDR3 region is CASGPSGRASEQYF. The CDR3 DNA reads TGTGCCAGCGGCCCCTCGGGACGGGCTTCCGAGCAGTACTTC. The full variable domain, completed using reference TRBV28 and TRBJ2-7, is DVKVTQSSRYLVKRTGEKVFLECVQDMDHENMFWYRQDPGLGLRLIYFSYDVKMKEKGDIPEGYSVSREKKERFSLILESASTNQTSMYLCASGPSGRASEQYFGPGTRLTVT.

This clonotype appeared many times. The V and J genes are TRBV6-1 and TRBJ1-1; D is undetermined. CDR1 is MNHNS, CDR2 SASEGT, per germline. V was cut by 5 bases and J by 7 bases, with 11 bases left in between. The CDR3 is 12 amino acids. The CDR3 loop is CASSPGEGEAFF. In nucleotides, the CDR3 is TGTGCCAGCAGTCCTGGGGAGGGTGAAGCTTTCTTT.

The V and J genes are TRBV20-1 and TRBJ2-5, with D tentatively TRBD2 (5 bases). The V gene lost 6 bases and the J gene lost 3 bases, with 8 bases spanning the gap. Germline V gene lookup returns CDR1 DFQATT and CDR2 SNEGSKA (reference sequence). The CDR3 is 11 amino acids. CDR3 loop: CSATRKETQYF. CDR3 bases: TGCAGTGCCACTAGAAAAGAGACCCAGTACTTC.

This clonotype has ten or more counts. This chain joins TRBV19 and TRBJ2-2, with 10 bases matching TRBD2. Germline CDR1 and CDR2: LNHDA and SQIVND (reference sequence). J lost 3 bases, V lost 10 bases, and 5 bases had no gene match. This CDR3 comprises 14 residues. CDR3 nucleotide sequence: TGTGCCACCCAGCGGGGGGGCCACACCGGGGAGCTGTTTTTT. It encodes CATQRGGHTGELFF.

The chain couples TRBV6-1 to TRBJ1-5, with D uncertain. V gave up 6 bases and J gave up 5 bases, with 14 bases separating them. This CDR3 is built from 14 residues. From germline, CDR1 is MNHNS and CDR2 SASEGT. The DNA for the CDR3 is TGTGCCAGCAGGGCCCTAGACGGATATCAGCCCCAGCATTTT. It codes for CASRALDGYQPQHF.

The chain is built from TRBV7-2 and TRBJ2-4, with D possibly being TRBD1 (6 bases). CDR1 and CDR2 (germline): SGHTA, FQGNSA. The CDR3 length is 15 residues. The V gene lost 6 bases and the J gene lost 5 bases, with 17 bases spanning the gap. In DNA, the CDR3 is TGTGCCAGCAGTCCTCCAGGGGCAGGGGAAAACATTCAGTACTTC. It yields the protein CASSPPGAGENIQYF.

The chain recombines TRBV6-5 with TRBJ2-4; 9 bases align to TRBD1. V shed 2 bases, J shed 0 bases, and the junction held 11 bases outside the gene matches. Germline V gene data show CDR1 as MNHEY and CDR2 as SVGAGI. The CDR3 has 19 residues. The CDR3 DNA follows: TGTGCCAGCAGTTACGAGGGACCACAGGGGGCCTTAGCCAAAAACATTCAGTACTTC. Its translation is CASSYEGPQGALAKNIQYF.

This clonotype has ten or more counts. This sequence joins TRBV11-2 and TRBJ2-2, with 7 bases identical to TRBD2. The V gene end was trimmed by 4 bases and the J gene end by 1 base; junction bases not matched to a gene: 3. In germline, CDR1 is SGHAT, CDR2 FQNNGV. There are 15 residues in the CDR3. The CDR3 region is CASSSGLENTGELFF. The CDR3 region has the DNA TGTGCCAGCAGCTCTGGACTAGAGAACACCGGGGAGCTGTTTTTT.

Many counts were recorded for this clonotype. This rearrangement joins TRBV5-1 to TRBJ1-5; D possibly corresponds to TRBD1 (5 bases). Germline CDR1 is SGHRS and CDR2 is YFSETQ. V lost 2 bases and J 0 bases, leaving 15 bases between the germline ends. The CDR3 length is 17 residues. The CDR3 here is CASSFSTGRDSNQPQHF. CDR3 bases: TGCGCCAGCAGCTTTTCCACGGGACGGGATAGCAATCAGCCCCAGCATTTT.

In its sample, this clonotype was seen many times. This chain uses TRBV7-9 with TRBJ1-5, with TRBD1 matching 7 bases. CDR1 is SEHNR and CDR2 is FQNEAQ in the germline V gene (reference sequence). After removal of 5 bases from V and 2 bases from J, the junction contained 6 bases not matched to a gene. CDR3 length: 15 amino acids. This CDR3 is CASSVDRVGNQPQHF. In DNA, the CDR3 is TGTGCCAGCAGCGTCGACAGGGTGGGCAATCAGCCCCAGCATTTT.

This clonotype was picked up many times. The rearrangement links TRBV6-1 to TRBJ1-5; D possibly corresponds to TRBD1 (6 bases). V gave up 6 bases and J gave up 4 bases, with 13 bases separating them. The CDR3 covers 14 residues. CDR1 MNHNS and CDR2 SASEGT come from the germline V gene. The CDR3 reads CASSPGQTNQPQHF. DNA for the CDR3: TGTGCCAGCAGCCCTGGACAGACAAATCAGCCCCAGCATTTT.

This clonotype was observed at least ten times. The CDR3 protein is CSARIAGSIAGELFF. For the CDR3, the DNA is TGCAGTGCTAGAATCGCAGGGAGTATTGCCGGGGAGCTGTTTTTT. The chain combines TRBV20-1 with TRBJ2-2; D might be TRBD1 or TRBD2, each matching 5 bases. Germline V gene lookup returns CDR1 DFQATT and CDR2 SNEGSKA (reference sequence). Trimming cost V 2 bases and J 6 bases, with 16 bases left between them. The CDR3 spans 15 residues.

This clonotype appeared many times. The chain is built from TRBV2 and TRBJ2-7, with a tentative D call TRBD1 (5 bases). The ends were cut back, 10 bases at V and 2 bases at J, with 12 bases in the middle. The CDR3 runs 12 residues. Germline CDR1 is SNHLY and CDR2 is FYNNEI. The CDR3 nucleotides are TGTGCCAACCCGCAGGGTACCTACGAGCAGTACTTC. Residues: CANPQGTYEQYF.

This clonotype was detected a few times. A read error may produce the germline difference seen at one junction end. The J gene is TRBJ2-5, the V gene TRBV29-1; the D is unclear. The germline CDR1 and CDR2 sequences are SQVTM and ANQGSEA. The CDR3 covers 14 residues. Written as DNA, the CDR3 is TGCGGCGTTGAAGATGCGCTAGACCAAGAGACCCAGTACTTC. Translation gives CGVEDALDQETQYF.